The 7 T cell receptor beta chains listed next were all sequenced from one sample in a study of identical twins. TCRdb passed the 5' RACE reads through MiXCR, listing each CDR3 protein once. The data hold more than 400,000 distinct CDR3 sequences, with roughly 15% observed a single time. In addition, the sample was reused for a study of yellow fever vaccine responses in identical twins.

Sequenced: CD4+ T cells sorted from blood. The receptors derive from a woman under 30 in good health.

The chain couples TRBV20-1 to TRBJ2-7; D assignment may be TRBD1 or TRBD2 (5 bases each). The CDR3 has 14 residues. Germline lookup yields CDR1 DFQATT and CDR2 SNEGSKA (reference sequence). For the CDR3, the DNA is TGCAGCTCTAGAGGGCCCTGGGCAGGGAACGAGCAGTACTTC. It codes for CSSRGPWAGNEQYF.

The V gene is TRBV6-1, the J gene TRBJ2-3; D is perhaps TRBD1 or TRBD2 (5 bases each). Trimming pared 6 bases from V and 4 bases from J, leaving 17 bases between. Germline V gives CDR1 MNHNS, CDR2 SASEGT. The CDR3 has 15 amino acids. This CDR3 reads CASRSGTAWADTQYF. Written as DNA, the CDR3 is TGTGCCAGCAGGTCCGGGACCGCCTGGGCAGATACGCAGTATTTT.

This CDR3 is CASSLASGRQETQYF. The CDR3 coding sequence is TGTGCCAGCAGTTTGGCTAGCGGACGCCAAGAGACCCAGTACTTC. The chain has TRBV12-3 or TRBV12-4 and TRBJ2-5, with TRBD2 matching 7 bases. V dropped 3 bases and J dropped 1; count of bases not matched to a gene: 5. The CDR3 contains 15 residues.

Ten or more counts support this clonotype. Written as DNA, the CDR3 is TGTGCCAGCAGTTTATACCCGACAGGTTTTGGTGGAGACAACGTCCTGACTTTC. It encodes CASSLYPTGFGGDNVLTF. The V call is TRBV27, the J call TRBJ2-6; possible D gene TRBD1, 6 bases. In germline, CDR1 is MNHEY, CDR2 SMNVEV (reference sequence). CDR3 length equals 18 residues. V lost 1 base, J lost 9 bases, and 22 bases lay in between.

Many counts were recorded for this clonotype. This sequence joins TRBV20-1 and TRBJ2-1; D is uncertain. V lost 1 base, J lost 6 bases, and 13 bases lay in between. Germline-derived CDR1 and CDR2 are DFQATT and SNEGSKA (reference sequence). The CDR3 consists of 14 residues. The CDR3 protein is CSARVPDAINEQFF. The CDR3 nucleotides read TGCAGTGCTAGAGTTCCGGACGCTATCAATGAGCAGTTCTTC.

This clonotype was found a few times. The chain is built from TRBV9 and TRBJ2-3; 7 nucleotides align to TRBD2. This CDR3 has 14 amino acids. V dropped 1 base and J dropped 7; count of bases not matched to a gene: 6. CDR1 is SGDLS and CDR2 is YYNGEE in the germline V gene. CDR3 amino acids: CASSVPSGSNTQYF. The CDR3 DNA reads as TGTGCCAGCAGCGTACCTAGCGGCTCGAATACGCAGTATTTT.

In this sample, this clonotype turned up a few times. J is TRBJ1-1 and V is TRBV6-5; D not resolved. Germline CDR1 MNHEY, CDR2 SVGAGI. The germline V and J ends were trimmed by 2 bases and 6 bases, with 10 bases remaining between them. The CDR3 sequence is 13 residues long. CDR3 in DNA: TGTGCCAGCAGTTACCAGGTCAGCGCTGAAGCTTTCTTT. Encoded protein: CASSYQVSAEAFF.